These 5 T cell receptor beta chains were sequenced from one sample in a study of T-cell reconstitution after alpha-beta-depleted transplantation in children. Unique molecular identifiers were incorporated when the TCRbeta library was constructed. Via MiXCR, TCRdb re-called the PCR reads, giving one row per CDR3 protein. Among a few hundred thousand distinct CDR3 sequences listed, around 10% were seen once. Sequences were derived from peripheral blood, sampled 180 days after TCRalphabeta/CD19-depleted stem cell transplant. Source of these receptors: a male patient aged 2-15 years who had a stem cell transplant for chronic granulomatous disease, so the T cells may come from the graft donor.

This clonotype has a count of ten or more. The chain carries TRBV4-2 and TRBJ2-2; D is ambiguous. Germline V gene data show CDR1 as LGHNA and CDR2 as YNFKEQ. This CDR3 is 12 amino acids long. The V gene lost 1 base and the J gene lost 7 bases, with 4 bases spanning the gap. The CDR3 reads CASSQAGGELFF. The CDR3 nucleotides are TGTGCCAGCAGCCAAGCAGGCGGGGAGCTGTTTTTT.

This clonotype was seen repeatedly, ten times or more. The chain joins TRBV20-1 to TRBJ2-7; 13 bases are a match to TRBD2. The CDR3 extends over 14 amino acids. V shed 5 bases and J 4 bases; nucleotides not matched to a gene: 5. Germline CDR1 is DFQATT and CDR2 is SNEGSKA (reference sequence). CDR3 nucleotides: TGCAGTGCTGGGACTAGCGGGAAGGGTTACGAGCAGTACTTC. It translates to CSAGTSGKGYEQYF.

This clonotype has ten or more counts. The J gene is TRBJ1-1, the V gene TRBV7-8, with D possibly TRBD1 on 5 matching bases. The germline V gene has CDR1 SGHVS and CDR2 FQNEAQ. This CDR3 spans 16 amino acids. The ends were cut back, 7 bases at V and 10 bases at J, with 28 bases in the middle. The CDR3 here is CASTAGGRGVPSRAFF. CDR3 DNA sequence: TGTGCCAGCACCGCGGGTGGGCGGGGCGTCCCCTCCCGAGCTTTCTTT.

The CDR3 loop reads CASGTRTVLWGYTF. In DNA, the CDR3 is TGTGCCAGCGGAACCAGGACCGTATTATGGGGCTACACCTTC. The chain is built from TRBV12-3 or TRBV12-4 and TRBJ1-2, with D uncertain. Trimming stripped 8 bases from V and 8 bases from J, with 21 bases between. This CDR3 contains 14 residues.

This clonotype was detected ten times or more. This rearrangement joins TRBV18 to TRBJ2-2, with 7 positions matching TRBD1. The V segment lost 2 bases and the J segment 6 bases; nucleotides outside the gene matches: 3. Germline CDR1 KGHSH, CDR2 LQKENI. The CDR3 extends over 14 amino acids. The chain's CDR3 is CASSPIDRAGELFF. In nucleotides, the CDR3 is TGTGCCAGCTCACCAATCGACAGGGCCGGGGAGCTGTTTTTT.